This T cell receptor (beta chain) was obtained from a study of shared clonotypes between healthy human individuals. Splitting of each subset's genomic DNA was done evenly across several immunoSEQ plates. Here immunoSEQ multiplex PCR was the method, and the copy in TCRdb shows in-frame clones only, minus some. Counted here are 2 million to 2.5 million clones, roughly 92% occurring once; the ten biggest clones make up around 0.4%. As to this clone: Other DNA sequences of this sample code for an identical CDR3.

This CDR3 contains 14 residues. Trimming took off 5 bases at V and 2 bases at J, with 13 bases between the two ends. Germline V gene lookup returns CDR1 SEHNR and CDR2 FQNEAQ (reference sequence). This chain joins TRBV7-9 and TRBJ2-7, with a tentative D call TRBD1 (6 bases). Material: naive CD4+ T cells from PBMCs. Subset of the sample: CD45RA+ positively selected. The sequence derives from a man between 18 and 35 years old in good health. Some clones in this sample may be carry-over from other donors' samples. CDR3 nucleotides: TGTGCCAGCAGCCCGCGGACAGAAGCCTACGAGCAGTACTTC. This sequence encodes CASSPRTEAYEQYF.